The rows below give T cell receptor beta chains drawn from one sample of a study of cytomegalovirus exposure and HLA in healthy donors. Profiled with immunoSEQ multiplex PCR; TCRdb holds only in-frame clones, not every one. Here the sample spans approximately 100,000 clones, approximately 81% being singletons. Sequencing was carried out using PBMCs. The receptors were gathered from a woman aged 25 to 39 in good health and CMV-seronegative. The CDR3 runs from the conserved cysteine through the conserved F or W. D genes are given only for firm matches. Clone size is stated in some rows and not others, as once, few, many or a class when expanded.

clone_size	d_call	v_call	j_call	cdr3_aa	cdr3_nt
once	.	TRBV27	TRBJ1-5	CASSSVRGSHNSNQPQHF	TGTGCCAGCAGTTCCGTGAGGGGGTCACATAATAGCAATCAGCCCCAGCATTTT
.	.	TRBV10-3	TRBJ1-3	CAISEPSGSSGNTIYF	TGTGCCATCAGTGAACCCAGCGGGAGCTCTGGAAACACCATATATTTT
.	.	TRBV10-2	TRBJ1-1	CASIVAWNTEAFF	TGCGCCAGCATTGTGGCCTGGAACACTGAAGCTTTCTTT
.	.	TRBV6-1	TRBJ1-2	CASSEAQGLPYGYTF	TGTGCCAGCAGTGAAGCCCAGGGCCTTCCCTATGGCTACACCTTC
.	.	TRBV7-9	TRBJ2-2	CASSLDGRQRKNTGELFF	TGTGCCAGCAGCTTAGATGGCAGGCAGAGAAAAAACACCGGGGAGCTGTTTTTT
.	.	TRBV6-5	TRBJ2-7	CATHRNYEQYF	TGTGCCACCCACAGGAACTACGAGCAGTACTTC
.	TRBD2	TRBV5-6	TRBJ2-7	CASSLVGRGRDEQYF	TGTGCCAGCAGCTTGGTGGGGAGGGGCAGAGACGAGCAGTACTTC
.	TRBD1	TRBV6-1	TRBJ1-2	CASRPGQTLYGYTF	TGTGCCAGCAGGCCGGGACAGACTCTCTATGGCTACACCTTC
.	.	TRBV18	TRBJ2-7	CASSLGGPSYEQYF	TGTGCCAGCTCCCTAGGTGGCCCCTCCTACGAGCAGTACTTC
.	.	TRBV9	TRBJ1-5	CASSPELGNQPQHF	TGTGCCAGCAGCCCTGAGCTGGGCAATCAGCCCCAGCATTTT
.	.	TRBV4-1	TRBJ1-2	CASSQVKGTSYGYTF	TGCGCCAGCAGCCAAGTAAAAGGGACAAGCTATGGCTACACCTTC
once	TRBD1	TRBV5-6	TRBJ2-3	CASSLEGAVGDTQYF	TGTGCCAGCAGCTTGGAGGGGGCGGTTGGAGATACGCAGTATTTT
.	TRBD1	TRBV5-6	TRBJ1-2	CASSPGTGQPYYGYTF	TGTGCCAGCAGCCCTGGGACAGGTCAACCCTACTATGGCTACACCTTC
.	.	TRBV28	TRBJ1-5	CASQAGQPQHF	TGTGCCAGCCAAGCCGGGCAGCCCCAGCATTTT
.	TRBD1	TRBV14	TRBJ1-2	CASSPRLQGATYGYTF	TGTGCCAGCAGCCCGAGGCTGCAGGGGGCGACCTATGGCTACACCTTC
.	.	TRBV20-1	TRBJ2-7	CSASGGYEQYF	TGCAGTGCTAGCGGGGGCTACGAGCAGTACTTC
.	.	TRBV14	TRBJ2-7	CASSQAGVPQYF	TGTGCCAGCAGCCAAGCGGGGGTTCCGCAGTACTTC
.	.	TRBV7-9	TRBJ1-1	CASSSSLTGANTEAFF	TGTGCCAGCAGCTCGTCCTTGACAGGAGCTAACACTGAAGCTTTCTTT
.	TRBD2	TRBV18	TRBJ2-4	CASSPLSGSGGNIQYF	TGTGCCAGCTCACCACTTAGCGGGTCGGGGGGAAACATTCAGTACTTC
.	TRBD2	TRBV2	TRBJ2-3	CASSPLASNTDTQYF	TGTGCCAGCAGTCCACTAGCGAGTAACACAGATACGCAGTATTTT
.	.	TRBV9	TRBJ2-1	CASSVRDLAYNEQFF	TGTGCCAGCAGCGTAAGGGACTTGGCCTACAATGAGCAGTTCTTC
.	TRBD2	TRBV5-1	TRBJ2-7	CASSSSLAGSTYEQYF	TGCGCCAGCAGCTCGTCACTAGCGGGAAGTACCTACGAGCAGTACTTC
.	.	TRBV5-4	TRBJ2-5	CASSSGAGVVQETQYF	TGTGCCAGCAGCTCAGGGGCGGGAGTCGTCCAAGAGACCCAGTACTTC
.	.	TRBV19	TRBJ1-5	CASSLIAENQPQHF	TGTGCCAGTAGCCTAATAGCGGAGAATCAGCCCCAGCATTTT
.	.	TRBV28	TRBJ1-5	CASNRDGNQPQHF	TGTGCCAGCAACAGGGACGGTAATCAGCCCCAGCATTTT
.	TRBD1	TRBV6-1	TRBJ2-7	CASSEAPGQGSDEQYF	TGTGCCAGCAGTGAAGCCCCGGGACAGGGGAGCGACGAGCAGTACTTC
.	TRBD2	TRBV10-3	TRBJ2-3	CAISESGLAGHTDTQYF	TGTGCCATCAGTGAGTCGGGACTAGCGGGGCACACAGATACGCAGTATTTT
.	.	TRBV11-2	TRBJ2-5	CASSLLLSGGWYQETQYF	TGTGCCAGCAGCTTATTGCTATCCGGCGGTTGGTACCAAGAGACCCAGTACTTC